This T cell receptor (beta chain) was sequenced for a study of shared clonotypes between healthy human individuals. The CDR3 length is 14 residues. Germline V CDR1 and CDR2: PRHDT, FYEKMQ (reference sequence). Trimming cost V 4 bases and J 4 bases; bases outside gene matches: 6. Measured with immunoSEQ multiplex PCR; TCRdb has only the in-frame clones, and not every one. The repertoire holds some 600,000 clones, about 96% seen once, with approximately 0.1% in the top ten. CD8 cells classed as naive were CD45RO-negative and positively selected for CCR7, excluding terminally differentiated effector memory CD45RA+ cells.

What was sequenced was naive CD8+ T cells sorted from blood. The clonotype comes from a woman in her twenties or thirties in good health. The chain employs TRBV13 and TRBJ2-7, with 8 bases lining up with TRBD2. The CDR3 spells CASSSGTRGYEQYF. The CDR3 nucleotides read TGTGCCAGCAGCTCCGGGACTAGAGGATACGAGCAGTACTTC.